The clone carrying this TCR beta chain occurred once. The data originate from a study of blood T cell repertoires in COVID-19. In the study's own analysis: The assay estimated nucleated cells by amplifying reference gene primers. Measured with immunoSEQ multiplex PCR; TCRdb has only the in-frame clones, and not every one. V and J calls and clone size are as listed in that table; D and trimming were resolved from the DNA. The repertoire consists of more than 150,000 clones, with 70% to 90% occurring once and the leading ten covering 20% to 25%. CDR3 length equals 16 residues. The receptor was isolated from a man in his sixties or seventies with active or convalescent COVID-19. The gene calls are TRBV21-1 and TRBJ2-7; TRBD2 is taken as the D call from the table, unchecked against the DNA. TRBV21-1 is shown as a pseudogene. The sample was peripheral blood. CDR3 sequence reads: CASSKSLDRGSYEQYF. The CDR3 region has the DNA TGTGCCAGCAGCAAAAGTCTGGATCGGGGGTCCTACGAGCAGTACTTC.